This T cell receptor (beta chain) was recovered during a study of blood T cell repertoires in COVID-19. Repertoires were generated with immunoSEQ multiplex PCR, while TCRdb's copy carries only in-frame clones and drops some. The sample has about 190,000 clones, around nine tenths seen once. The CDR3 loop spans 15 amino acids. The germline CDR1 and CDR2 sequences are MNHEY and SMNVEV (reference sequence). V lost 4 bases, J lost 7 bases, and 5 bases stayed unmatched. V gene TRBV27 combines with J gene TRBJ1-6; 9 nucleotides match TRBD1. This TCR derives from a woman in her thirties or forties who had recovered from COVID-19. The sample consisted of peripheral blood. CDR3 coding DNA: TGTGCCAGCAGTTCTGGACAGGGGAGCAATTCACCCCTCCACTTT. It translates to CASSSGQGSNSPLHF.